The 16 T cell receptor beta chains in this list originate from one sample, sequenced in a study of neurological immune-mediated disorders. TCRdb re-derived calls from the 5' RACE reads in MiXCR, one entry per CDR3 protein. The sample lists roughly 70,000 distinct CDR3 sequences; 4% to 6% were seen once. Input material: PBMCs. The receptors originated from a young woman with multiple sclerosis.

This clonotype was counted many times. The V call is TRBV7-9, the J call TRBJ1-5; 8 nucleotides agree with TRBD1. The CDR3 extends over 17 amino acids. V gave up 2 bases and J gave up 4 bases; unmatched junction bases: 10. Germline-derived CDR1 and CDR2 are SEHNR and FQNEAQ (reference sequence). In DNA form, the CDR3 reads TGTGCCAGCAGCTTAACGCGCGGACAGGGAGTAAATCAGCCCCAGCATTTT. Amino acids: CASSLTRGQGVNQPQHF.

This clonotype was seen many times. The chain links TRBV7-9 to TRBJ2-5; D perhaps matches TRBD2 (5 bases). Trimming stripped 0 bases from V and 1 base from J, with 6 bases between. This CDR3 spans 14 amino acids. Germline loops: CDR1 SEHNR, CDR2 FQNEAQ (reference sequence). CDR3 nucleotide sequence: TGTGCCAGCAGCTTAGCCGGGGTCCAAGAGACCCAGTACTTC. This gives the protein CASSLAGVQETQYF.

This clonotype came up many times. This chain joins TRBV5-1 and TRBJ2-2; no clear D gene. Germline V gene lookup returns CDR1 SGHRS and CDR2 YFSETQ. V shed 0 bases and J shed 0 bases, with 6 bases lying between them. This CDR3 contains 15 residues. This CDR3 reads CASSLDTTNTGELFF. As DNA, the CDR3 is TGCGCCAGCAGCTTGGACACCACGAACACCGGGGAGCTGTTTTTT.

This clonotype came up many times. The CDR3 DNA reads TGTGCCAGCAGTTTGGATATGGCAACGAATGAGCAGTTCTTC. Translating it yields CASSLDMATNEQFF. The chain carries TRBV12-3 or TRBV12-4 and TRBJ2-1, with D uncertain. Trimming removed 3 bases at V and 7 bases at J, with 13 bases between. There are 14 residues in the CDR3.

This clonotype was counted many times. The chain's CDR3 is CASSLGTGVPYEQYF. The DNA for the CDR3 is TGTGCCAGCAGCTTGGGGACAGGGGTCCCCTACGAGCAGTACTTC. The chain joins TRBV5-5 to TRBJ2-7; 9 positions match TRBD1. This CDR3 comprises 15 residues. Per the germline V gene, CDR1 is SGHKS and CDR2 is YYEKEE (reference sequence). V gave up 0 bases and J gave up 2 bases; unmatched junction bases: 3. The variable domain in full, with the rest retrieved from reference TRBV5-5 and TRBJ2-7, is DAGVTQSPTHLIKTRGQQVTLRCSPISGHKSVSWYQQVLGQGPQFIFQYYEKEERGRGNFPDRFSARQFPNYSSELNVNALLLGDSALYLCASSLGTGVPYEQYFGPGTRLTVT.

Regarding this clonotype: With a much larger clone just one base away, this may be a read error. J is TRBJ2-1 and V is TRBV29-1; no reliable D call. Deletions cut 7 bases from V and 1 base from J, with 8 bases between. Germline-derived CDR1 and CDR2 are SQVTM and ANQGSEA. The CDR3 sequence is 12 residues long. CDR3 amino acids: CSGGRSYNEQFF. CDR3 nucleotides: TGCAGCGGAGGAAGATCCTACAATGAGCAGTTCTTC.

This clonotype was seen many times. The chain links TRBV20-1 to TRBJ2-1; 8 bases map to TRBD2. The V and J ends lost 5 bases and 3 bases, in that order; junction bases with no gene match: 6. In germline, CDR1 is DFQATT, CDR2 SNEGSKA (reference sequence). This CDR3 has 14 amino acids. This CDR3 is CSALAGFDYNEQFF. CDR3 sequence (DNA): TGCAGTGCTCTAGCGGGCTTCGACTACAATGAGCAGTTCTTC.

This clonotype was observed a handful of times. A clone one base away is much larger, so this may be a read error. This chain uses TRBV9 with TRBJ1-1; a possible D gene is TRBD1 (6 bases). Trimming pared 2 bases from V and 5 bases from J, leaving 13 bases between. The CDR3 is 14 amino acids. Germline loops: CDR1 SGDLS, CDR2 YYNGEE. This CDR3 is CASSVGKGVTEAFF. The CDR3 DNA sequence: TGTGCCAGCAGCGTCGGAAAGGGGGTGACTGAAGCTTTCTTT.

This clonotype appeared many times. This chain connects TRBV5-1 to TRBJ2-3; 9 bases are shared with TRBD2. The germline CDR1 and CDR2 sequences are SGHRS and YFSETQ. The CDR3 has 16 amino acids. V lost 0 bases and J lost 4; bases outside the gene matches: 6. CDR3 sequence reads: CASSLAPRGGADTQYF. In nucleotides, the CDR3 is TGCGCCAGCAGCTTGGCCCCGCGGGGGGGGGCAGATACGCAGTATTTT. The full variable domain, completed using reference TRBV5-1 and TRBJ2-3, is KAGVTQTPRYLIKTRGQQVTLSCSPISGHRSVSWYQQTPGQGLQFLFEYFSETQRNKGNFPGRFSGRQFSNSRSEMNVSTLELGDSALYLCASSLAPRGGADTQYFGPGTRLTVL.

In this sample, this clonotype turned up many times. The V call is TRBV20-1, the J call TRBJ2-1; the match to TRBD2 covers 10 bases. CDR1 is DFQATT, CDR2 SNEGSKA, per germline (reference sequence). With 5 bases clipped from V and 5 bases from J, the junction kept 9 bases outside the gene matches. The CDR3 totals 15 residues. The CDR3 DNA sequence: TGCAGTGCTTCTACAGCGGGGGGGTTCAACAATGAGCAGTTCTTC. The encoded protein is CSASTAGGFNNEQFF.

On this clonotype: One end of the junction fails to match germline, which may point to a read error. The V gene is TRBV5-5, the J gene TRBJ2-1, with D hard to call. There are 12 residues in the CDR3. Germline assignment: CDR1 SGHKS and CDR2 YYEKEE (reference sequence). The DNA of the CDR3 is TGTTCCAGCAGCCAAACAGTGGCTGAGCAGTTCTTC. It translates to CSSSQTVAEQFF.

This clonotype has ten or more counts. The rearrangement uses TRBV5-1 and TRBJ2-1, with 7 nucleotides matching TRBD1. The germline gives CDR1 SGHRS, CDR2 YFSETQ. The CDR3 is 15 amino acids. The J segment lost 7 bases and the V segment lost 0 bases, leaving 7 bases of the junction unmatched. CDR3: CASSLAEGAKNEQFF. CDR3 bases: TGCGCCAGCAGCTTGGCCGAGGGGGCAAAGAATGAGCAGTTCTTC.

This clonotype was observed at least ten times. The chain couples TRBV6-9 to TRBJ1-2, with D possibly matching TRBD1 (5 bases). Per germline, CDR1 MNHGY and CDR2 SVAAGI. Trimming shortened V by 8 bases and J by 6 bases, and 19 bases separated the two germline ends. The CDR3 runs 14 residues. In nucleotides, the CDR3 is TGTGCCAGCCGTAGGGGAGGCGCGGTCGATGGCTACACCTTC. It codes for CASRRGGAVDGYTF.

This clonotype was recorded at least ten times. The chain has TRBV29-1 and TRBJ1-2, with D possibly TRBD1 on 6 matching bases. Trimming removed 5 bases from V and 6 bases from J, with 10 bases in between. From germline, CDR1 is SQVTM and CDR2 ANQGSEA. The CDR3 is 11 residues long. The CDR3 DNA sequence: TGCAGCGTTCGGGGGGCAGATGGCTACACCTTC. It specifies CSVRGADGYTF.

This clonotype was counted a few times. CDR3 protein: CASSIEWDQPQHF. The CDR3 bases are TGTGCCAGCTCAATTGAATGGGATCAGCCCCAGCATTTT. V usage is TRBV18 and J usage is TRBJ1-5; D is ambiguous. This CDR3 region has 13 residues. Germline CDR1 is KGHSH and CDR2 is LQKENI. The germline V and J ends were trimmed by 5 bases and 5 bases, with 10 bases remaining between them. The variable domain in full, with the rest retrieved from reference TRBV18 and TRBJ1-5, is NAGVMQNPRHLVRRRGQEARLRCSPMKGHSHVYWYRQLPEEGLKFMVYLQKENIIDESGMPKERFSAEFPKEGPSILRIQQVVRGDSAAYFCASSIEWDQPQHFGDGTRLSIL.

The sample holds a few counts of this clonotype. CDR3 bases: TGCGCCAGCAGACAGCGCTTGCTGATGAATTCACCCCTCCACTTT. It codes for CASRQRLLMNSPLHF. The rearrangement uses TRBV5-1 and TRBJ1-6; unclear D gene. This CDR3 contains 15 residues. CDR1 SGHRS and CDR2 YFSETQ come from the germline V gene. Trimming cost V 5 bases and J 7 bases, with 16 bases left between them.